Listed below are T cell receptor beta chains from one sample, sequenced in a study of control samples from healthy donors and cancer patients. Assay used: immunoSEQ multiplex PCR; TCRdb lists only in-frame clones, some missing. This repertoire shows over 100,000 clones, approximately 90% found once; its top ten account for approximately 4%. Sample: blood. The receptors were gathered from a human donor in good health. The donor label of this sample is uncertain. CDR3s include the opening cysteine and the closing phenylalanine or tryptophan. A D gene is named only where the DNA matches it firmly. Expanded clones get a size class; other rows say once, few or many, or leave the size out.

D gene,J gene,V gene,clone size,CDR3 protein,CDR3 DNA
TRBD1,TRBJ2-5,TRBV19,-,CASRLTGAKETQYF,TGTGCCAGTAGACTCACAGGGGCGAAAGAGACCCAGTACTTC
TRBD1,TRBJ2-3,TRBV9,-,CASSVGGTGLADTQYF,TGTGCCAGCAGCGTAGGGGGGACAGGGCTGGCAGATACGCAGTATTTT
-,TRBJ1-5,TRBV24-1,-,CATSESHIQPQHF,TGTGCCACCAGTGAGTCACACATTCAGCCCCAGCATTTT
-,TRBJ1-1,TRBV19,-,CASVAGENTEAFF,TGTGCCAGTGTGGCAGGGGAAAACACTGAAGCTTTCTTT
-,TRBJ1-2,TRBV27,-,CASSPGKGLEGYGYTF,TGTGCCAGCAGTCCCGGGAAAGGGTTGGAGGGATATGGCTACACCTTC
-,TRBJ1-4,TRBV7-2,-,CASSLRGGSLATNEKLFF,TGTGCCAGCAGCTTAAGGGGGGGCAGTTTGGCAACTAATGAAAAACTGTTTTTT
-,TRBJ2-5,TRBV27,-,CASSLSIGQETQYF,TGTGCCAGCAGTTTATCCATAGGGCAAGAGACCCAGTACTTC
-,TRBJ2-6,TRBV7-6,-,CASSFKLAGANVLTF,TGTGCCAGCAGCTTTAAACTTGCTGGGGCCAACGTCCTGACTTTC
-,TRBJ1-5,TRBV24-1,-,CATSLRGGQPQHF,TGTGCCACCAGCCTAAGGGGAGGGCAGCCCCAGCATTTT
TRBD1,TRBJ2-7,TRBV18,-,CASSPYNPGQGGEQYF,TGTGCCAGCTCACCGTATAACCCGGGACAGGGGGGCGAGCAGTACTTC
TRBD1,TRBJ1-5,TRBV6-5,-,CASRDRGRDQPQHF,TGTGCCAGCAGGGACAGGGGGCGAGATCAGCCCCAGCATTTT
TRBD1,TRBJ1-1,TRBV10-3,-,CASMTGDRVDTEAFF,TGTGCCAGTATGACAGGGGATAGAGTAGACACTGAAGCTTTCTTT
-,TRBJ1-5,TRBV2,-,CASSERKRDQPQHF,TGTGCCAGCAGTGAAAGGAAAAGAGATCAGCCCCAGCATTTT
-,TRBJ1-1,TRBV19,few,CASTSGTEAFF,-
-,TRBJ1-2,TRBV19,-,CASSRQNVYGYTF,TGTGCCAGTAGTCGACAAAACGTCTATGGCTACACCTTC
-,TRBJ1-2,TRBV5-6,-,CASSLTSTAYYGYTF,TGTGCCAGCAGCTTGACTTCGACAGCCTACTATGGCTACACCTTC
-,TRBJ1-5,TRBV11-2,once,CASSLGSWSNQPQHF,TGTGCCAGCAGCTTAGGTAGTTGGAGCAATCAGCCCCAGCATTTT
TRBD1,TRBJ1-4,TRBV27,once,CASQPPRPGGSEKLFF,TGTGCCAGCCAACCACCTCGGCCAGGGGGCAGTGAAAAACTGTTTTTT
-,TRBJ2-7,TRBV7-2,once,CASSLEVGLGYEQYF,TGTGCCAGCAGCTTAGAGGTCGGTCTGGGCTACGAGCAGTACTTC
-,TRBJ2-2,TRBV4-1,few,CASSQDRGRVMVSTGELFF,TGCGCCAGCAGCCAAGATAGGGGCAGGGTGATGGTGAGTACCGGGGAGCTGTTTTTT
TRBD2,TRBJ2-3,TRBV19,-,CASRTRGGDTQYF,TGTGCCAGTAGGACGAGGGGAGGGGATACGCAGTATTTT
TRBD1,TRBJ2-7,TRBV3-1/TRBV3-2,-,CASSFTGTGAYEQYF,TGTGCCAGCAGCTTCACCGGGACAGGCGCCTACGAGCAGTACTTC
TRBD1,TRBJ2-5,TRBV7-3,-,CASSSGQGTTQETQYF,TGTGCCAGCAGCTCCGGACAGGGGACAACCCAAGAGACCCAGTACTTC
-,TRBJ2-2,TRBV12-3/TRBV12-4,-,CASSFRNTGELFF,TGTGCCAGCAGTTTCCGGAACACCGGGGAGCTGTTTTTT
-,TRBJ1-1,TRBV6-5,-,CASSSGTLNTEAFF,TGTGCCAGCTCCTCGGGAACGCTGAACACTGAAGCTTTCTTT
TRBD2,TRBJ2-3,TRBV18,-,CASLAGSTDTQYF,TGTGCCAGCTTAGCGGGGAGCACAGATACGCAGTATTTT
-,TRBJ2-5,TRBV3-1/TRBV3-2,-,CASSQLSRGLETQYF,TGTGCCAGCAGCCAATTAAGTAGGGGTCTGGAGACCCAGTACTTC
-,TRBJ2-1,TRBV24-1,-,CATSDFGQGQFF,TGTGCCACCAGTGATTTCGGGCAGGGGCAGTTCTTC
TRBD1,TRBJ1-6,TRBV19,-,CASSRDRVSRNSPLHF,TGTGCCAGTAGTAGGGACAGGGTCAGCCGGAATTCACCCCTCCACTTT
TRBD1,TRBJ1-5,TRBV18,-,CASSPEGAGQPQHF,TGTGCCAGCTCACCGGAGGGGGCTGGGCAGCCCCAGCATTTT
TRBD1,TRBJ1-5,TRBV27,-,CASSSRQGGYQPQHF,TGTGCCAGCAGCTCACGGCAGGGGGGGTATCAGCCCCAGCATTTT
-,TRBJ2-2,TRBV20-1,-,CSASMRPTGELFF,TGCAGTGCTAGTATGCGACCCACCGGGGAGCTGTTTTTT
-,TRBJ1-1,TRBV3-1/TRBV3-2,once,CASSHGGSGTEAFF,TGTGCCAGCAGCCACGGGGGCAGCGGCACTGAAGCTTTCTTT
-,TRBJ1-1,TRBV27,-,CASSLSWGGPTEAFF,TGTGCCAGCAGTTTATCGTGGGGGGGGCCCACTGAAGCTTTCTTT
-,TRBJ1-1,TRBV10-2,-,CASRSGTVLNTEAFF,TGCGCCAGCAGGTCCGGGACGGTCCTGAACACTGAAGCTTTCTTT
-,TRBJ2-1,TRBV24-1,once,CATSVIGVAEQFF,TGTGCCACCAGTGTGATTGGTGTGGCTGAGCAGTTCTTC
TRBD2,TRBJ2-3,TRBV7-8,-,CASSLGGGASSDTQYF,TGTGCCAGCAGCTTAGGCGGGGGGGCCAGTTCAGATACGCAGTATTTT
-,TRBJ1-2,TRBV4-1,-,CASSQERGAHLYGYTF,TGCGCCAGCAGCCAAGAACGGGGAGCCCACCTCTATGGCTACACCTTC
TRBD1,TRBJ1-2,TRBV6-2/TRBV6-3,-,CASSLTGTVNYYGYTF,TGTGCCAGCAGTCTAACCGGGACAGTAAATTACTATGGCTACACCTTC
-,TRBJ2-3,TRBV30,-,CAWTMEGAQRNTQYF,TGTGCCTGGACTATGGAAGGGGCGCAAAGAAATACGCAGTATTTT
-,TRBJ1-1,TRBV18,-,CASSPLRGDTEAFF,TGTGCCAGCTCACCTCTCAGGGGTGACACTGAAGCTTTCTTT
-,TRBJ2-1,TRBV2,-,CASSLEGYNEQFF,TGTGCCAGCAGTTTGGAGGGCTACAATGAGCAGTTCTTC
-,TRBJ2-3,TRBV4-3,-,CASSQGYRWEADTQYF,TGCGCCAGCAGCCAAGGTTATAGATGGGAAGCAGATACGCAGTATTTT